Sequencing of this TCR beta chain was carried out in a study of response to subunit inactivated influenza vaccine. The study's findings and limits: It was suggested by the authors that few new T cells are recruited by each seasonal influenza vaccination.

Details on this clonotype: The antigen is undetermined.

TCRdb fed the RT-PCR reads into MiXCR, producing one record per CDR3 protein. Of just under 250,000 distinct CDR3 sequences in the sample, 9% to 15% were seen once. Germline V gene sequence: CDR1 DFQATT, CDR2 SNEGSKA (reference sequence). The CDR3 runs to 14 residues. V shed 5 bases and J 4 bases; nucleotides not matched to a gene: 4. This TCR derives from a man aged 50 to 60 who received an inactivated influenza vaccine. The chain carries TRBV20-1 and TRBJ2-3; 12 nucleotides agree with TRBD1. The sequenced sample was non-naive T cells sorted from PBMCs, obtained 14 to 15 days before vaccination. The CDR3, as DNA: TGCAGTGCTTCCGGGACAGGGGGCCCAGATACGCAGTATTTT. It specifies CSASGTGGPDTQYF.